A single sample is the source of the 21 T cell receptor beta chains below, sequenced in a study of OX40 agonist ivuxolimab in advanced cancers. Profiling relied on immunoSEQ multiplex PCR, and the TCRdb table lists in-frame clones only, not all of them. The sample has roughly 92,000 clones; roughly 87% are singletons. Sequencing used CD4+ or CD8+ T cells sorted from blood, obtained in a trial of the OX40 agonist ivuxolimab. Source of these receptors: an adult with an advanced solid tumor such as melanoma, head and neck, liver or kidney cancer.

The chain carries TRBV6-5 and TRBJ1-6, with TRBD1 matching over 7 bases. The V gene's germline CDR1 is MNHEY and CDR2 SVGAGI. The V segment lost 8 bases and the J segment 6 bases; nucleotides outside the gene matches: 4. This CDR3 comprises 13 residues. The CDR3 region has the DNA TGTGCCAGCCAGCAGGGGGGTAATTCACCCCTCCACTTT. This gives the protein CASQQGGNSPLHF.

The chain joins TRBV7-3 to TRBJ2-4; D not resolved. From germline, CDR1 is SGHTA and CDR2 FQGTGA. The length of the CDR3 is 15 residues. Trimming removed 0 bases from V and 4 bases from J, with 10 bases in between. In nucleotides, the CDR3 is TGTGCCAGCAGCTTAACGTTAGCTGGGAAAAACATTCAGTACTTC. Protein product: CASSLTLAGKNIQYF. Variable domain in full (rest from reference TRBV7-3 and TRBJ2-4): GAGVSQTPSNKVTEKGKYVELRCDPISGHTALYWYRQSLGQGPEFLIYFQGTGAADDSGLPNDRFFAVRPEGSVSTLKIQRTERGDSAVYLCASSLTLAGKNIQYFGAGTRLSVL.

The rearrangement links TRBV2 to TRBJ1-1; D gene uncertain. The V gene's germline CDR1 is SNHLY and CDR2 FYNNEI. V gave up 2 bases and J gave up 6 bases, with 10 bases separating them. The CDR3 has 13 residues. In DNA form, the CDR3 reads TGTGCCAGCAGTGAAAGTAGTGTGGCTGAAGCTTTCTTT. As protein: CASSESSVAEAFF.

The chain combines TRBV7-5 with TRBJ1-2. TRBV7-5 is a pseudogene locus. This CDR3 has 18 residues. CDR3: CVRRFPHPFSGSNYGYTF. In DNA form, the CDR3 reads TGTGTCAGAAGATTTCCTCACCCCTTCTCGGGATCTAACTATGGCTACACCTTC.

The chain has TRBV9 and TRBJ1-4; no definite D call. The CDR3 extends over 17 amino acids. Germline V gene lookup returns CDR1 SGDLS and CDR2 YYNGEE. V was clipped by 3 bases and J by 0 bases, with 15 bases between them. This CDR3 is CASSAGPSAATNEKLFF. CDR3 nucleotides: TGTGCCAGCAGCGCCGGGCCTTCAGCAGCAACTAATGAAAAACTGTTTTTT.

This chain uses TRBV19 with TRBJ1-1; weak D call: TRBD1 (5 bases). Germline loops: CDR1 LNHDA, CDR2 SQIVND (reference sequence). CDR3 size: 13 residues. V was trimmed by 7 bases and J by 1 base, leaving 10 bases between them. DNA of the CDR3: TGTGCCAGTAACAGACAGCAGAACACTGAAGCTTTCTTT. Translated: CASNRQQNTEAFF.

The genes are TRBV7-2 and TRBJ2-7, with D tentatively TRBD2 (5 bases). The V gene's germline CDR1 is SGHTA and CDR2 FQGNSA. V was pared by 5 bases and J by 3 bases, with 17 bases between. This CDR3 region has 15 residues. DNA of the CDR3: TGTGCCAGCAGCCCCGCGGGTAATTTAATCTACGAGCAGTACTTC. This encodes CASSPAGNLIYEQYF.

This sequence joins TRBV7-3 and TRBJ2-2; 8 nucleotides align to TRBD1. The V and J ends lost 10 bases and 5 bases, in that order; junction bases with no gene match: 6. This CDR3 spans 13 amino acids. Germline V gene lookup returns CDR1 SGHTA and CDR2 FQGTGA. DNA for the CDR3: TGTGCCACGCAGGGGGCGGGTACCGGGGAGCTGTTTTTT. Amino acid sequence: CATQGAGTGELFF.

V usage is TRBV6-5 and J usage is TRBJ1-6, with D tentatively TRBD1 (5 bases). Germline V gene lookup returns CDR1 MNHEY and CDR2 SVGAGI. The CDR3 runs 15 residues. Trimming cost V 0 bases and J 10 bases, with 13 bases left between them. The CDR3 loop reads CASSYSSGELSPLHF. In DNA, the CDR3 is TGTGCCAGCAGTTACTCGTCGGGGGAGTTATCACCCCTCCACTTT.

The chain couples TRBV6-6 to TRBJ1-2, with unresolved D. The CDR3 consists of 13 residues. The germline V and J ends were trimmed by 7 bases and 0 bases, with 9 bases remaining between them. CDR1 and CDR2 (germline): MNHNY, SVGAGI (reference sequence). CDR3 DNA sequence: TGTGCCAGCAACCTCGGCCCTAACTATGGCTACACCTTC. Translating it yields CASNLGPNYGYTF.

A few counts support this clone. The CDR3 sequence is CASSITREGGMEQYF. CDR3 bases: TGTGCCAGCAGTATCACCCGCGAGGGTGGAATGGAGCAGTACTTC. This chain joins TRBV7-8 and TRBJ2-7; D is possibly TRBD2 (5 bases). Germline V gives CDR1 SGHVS, CDR2 FQNEAQ. The CDR3 sequence is 15 residues long. The V end was cut by 6 bases, the J end by 7 bases, with 22 bases between.

V gene TRBV30 combines with J gene TRBJ2-5; D gene uncertain. Germline loops: CDR1 GTSNPN, CDR2 SVGIG (reference sequence). This CDR3 is built from 13 residues. Trimming took off 0 bases at V and 2 bases at J, with 7 bases between the two ends. The CDR3 sequence is CAWSVNRQETQYF. The DNA for the CDR3 is TGTGCCTGGAGTGTCAATCGGCAAGAGACCCAGTACTTC.

This chain links TRBV6-1 with TRBJ1-1, with 7 positions matching TRBD1. The V segment lost 6 bases and the J segment 0 bases; nucleotides outside the gene matches: 7. In germline, CDR1 is MNHNS, CDR2 SASEGT. The CDR3 spans 15 residues. CDR3 in DNA: TGTGCCAGCAGACCCGGGACAGCCATGAACACTGAAGCTTTCTTT. It encodes CASRPGTAMNTEAFF.

The chain links TRBV2 to TRBJ2-1; TRBD1 aligns across 9 bases. CDR3 size: 15 residues. Germline-derived CDR1 and CDR2 are SNHLY and FYNNEI. V lost 7 bases, J lost 1 base, and 5 bases stayed unmatched. CDR3 DNA: TGTGCCAGCAAAGAGGGACAGGGATCCTACAATGAGCAGTTCTTC. This encodes CASKEGQGSYNEQFF.

There are a few counts of this clone. The chain couples TRBV4-3 to TRBJ2-7; D is ambiguous. The CDR3 consists of 14 residues. Germline values: CDR1 LGHNA, CDR2 YSLEER. The V and J ends lost 1 base and 5 bases respectively, with 12 bases between them. CDR3 residues: CASSQGAPGDEQYF. The CDR3 region has the DNA TGCGCCAGCAGCCAAGGTGCCCCCGGAGACGAGCAGTACTTC.

The chain links TRBV7-2 to TRBJ2-3; 14 nucleotides match TRBD2. Germline CDR1 SGHTA, CDR2 FQGNSA. The CDR3 consists of 19 residues. J lost 2 bases, V lost 1 base, and 8 bases had no gene match. CDR3 sequence reads: CASSLGLAGGRLVTDTQYF. CDR3 in DNA: TGTGCCAGCAGCTTAGGACTAGCGGGGGGGCGGCTTGTCACAGATACGCAGTATTTT.

The chain has TRBV11-2 and TRBJ2-6; no firm D call. Germline V CDR1 and CDR2: SGHAT, FQNNGV. The V end lost 5 bases, the J end lost 4 bases, and 12 bases lay between the germline ends. The CDR3 runs 15 residues. The CDR3 loop reads CASSLGSGGANVLTF. For the CDR3, the DNA is TGTGCCAGCAGCCTTGGCTCCGGGGGGGCCAACGTCCTGACTTTC.

The V call is TRBV18, the J call TRBJ2-7; D tentatively reads TRBD1 or TRBD2 (5 bases each). Germline assignment: CDR1 KGHSH and CDR2 LQKENI. The ends were cut back, 6 bases at V and 7 bases at J, with 19 bases in the middle. This CDR3 comprises 14 residues. CDR3 nucleotides: TGTGCCAGCTCCCCGGGACCAGAAATAAGTGAGCAGTACTTC. This encodes CASSPGPEISEQYF. The full variable domain, its missing parts supplied by reference TRBV18 and TRBJ2-7, is NAGVMQNPRHLVRRRGQEARLRCSPMKGHSHVYWYRQLPEEGLKFMVYLQKENIIDESGMPKERFSAEFPKEGPSILRIQQVVRGDSAAYFCASSPGPEISEQYFGPGTRLTVT.

This clone was seen once. This sequence joins TRBV29-1 and TRBJ2-7, with D perhaps matching TRBD1 or TRBD2 (6 bases each). From germline, CDR1 is SQVTM and CDR2 ANQGSEA. The CDR3 is made up of 13 amino acids. Trimming removed 6 bases at V and 3 bases at J, with 15 bases between. CDR3 nucleotide sequence: TGCAGCGTGGGGGGACAAGGGATCTACGAGCAGTACTTC. It codes for CSVGGQGIYEQYF.

The J gene is TRBJ1-1, the V gene TRBV9, with a weak D call TRBD1 (5 bases). The V gene's germline CDR1 is SGDLS and CDR2 YYNGEE. The CDR3 totals 14 residues. Deletions cut 0 bases from V and 4 bases from J, with 10 bases between. The CDR3 bases are TGTGCCAGCAGCGTAGCTAGGGGTGGCACTGAAGCTTTCTTT. This encodes CASSVARGGTEAFF.

The CDR3 coding sequence is TGTGCCAGTTCTCCGGACAGGGGGGCCGGGGCCAACGTCCTGACTTTC. Its translation: CASSPDRGAGANVLTF. The chain links TRBV19 to TRBJ2-6; 10 bases line up with TRBD1. Germline loops: CDR1 LNHDA, CDR2 SQIVND (reference sequence). J gave up 4 bases and V 8 bases, and 8 bases lay outside the gene matches. This CDR3 is built from 16 residues.